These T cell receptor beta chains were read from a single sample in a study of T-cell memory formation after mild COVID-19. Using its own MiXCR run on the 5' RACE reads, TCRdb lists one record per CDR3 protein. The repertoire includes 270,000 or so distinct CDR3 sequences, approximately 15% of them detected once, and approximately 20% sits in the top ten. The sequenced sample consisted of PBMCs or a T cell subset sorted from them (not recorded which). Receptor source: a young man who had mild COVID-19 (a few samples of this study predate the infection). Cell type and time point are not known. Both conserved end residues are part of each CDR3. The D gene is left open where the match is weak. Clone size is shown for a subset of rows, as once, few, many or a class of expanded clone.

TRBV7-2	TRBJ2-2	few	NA	CASSLAYAGASNTGELFF	TGTGCCAGCAGCTTAGCGTATGCGGGGGCTTCGAACACCGGGGAGCTGTTTTTT
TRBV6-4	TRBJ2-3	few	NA	CASSQGYRTDTQYF	TGTGCCAGCAGCCAGGGGTATCGGACAGATACGCAGTATTTT
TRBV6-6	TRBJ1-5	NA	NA	CASSYFQSNQPQHF	TGTGCCAGCAGTTACTTTCAGAGCAATCAGCCCCAGCATTTT
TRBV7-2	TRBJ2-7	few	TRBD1	CASSIQTGALYEQYF	TGTGCCAGCAGCATACAGACAGGGGCCCTCTACGAGCAGTACTTC
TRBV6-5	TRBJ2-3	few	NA	CASRRGAYTDTQYF	TGTGCCAGCAGGCGCGGGGCCTACACAGATACGCAGTATTTT
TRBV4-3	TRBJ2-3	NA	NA	CASSNRGGRDTQYF	TGCGCCAGCAGCAATAGGGGGGGCCGAGATACGCAGTATTTT
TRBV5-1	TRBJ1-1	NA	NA	CASRTGGGNTEAFF	TGCGCCAGCAGAACCGGGGGCGGGAACACTGAAGCTTTCTTT
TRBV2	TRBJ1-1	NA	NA	CASSAGPNTEAFF	TGTGCCAGCAGTGCAGGGCCGAACACTGAAGCTTTCTTT
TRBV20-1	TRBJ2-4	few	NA	CSARDTPRATSDIQYF	TGCAGTGCTAGAGATACCCCTAGGGCAACTTCGGACATTCAGTACTTC
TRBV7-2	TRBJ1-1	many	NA	CASSWDTSEAFF	TGTGCCAGCAGCTGGGACACGTCTGAAGCTTTCTTT
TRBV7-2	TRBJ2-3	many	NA	CASSQYTDTQYF	TGTGCCAGCAGCCAGTACACAGATACGCAGTATTTT
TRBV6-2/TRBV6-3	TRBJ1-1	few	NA	CASSSYISEAFF	TGTGCCAGCAGCAGTTACATCAGTGAAGCTTTCTTT
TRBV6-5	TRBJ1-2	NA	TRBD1	CASQGDKGGYTF	TGTGCCAGCCAGGGGGACAAAGGCGGCTACACCTTC
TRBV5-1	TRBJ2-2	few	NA	CASSSDPTGELFF	TGCGCCAGCAGCTCGGACCCTACCGGGGAGCTGTTTTTT
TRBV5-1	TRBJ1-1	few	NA	CASSAQVNTEAFF	TGCGCCAGCTCCGCTCAGGTGAACACTGAAGCTTTCTTT
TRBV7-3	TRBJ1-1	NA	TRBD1	CASSRGGVTEAFF	TGTGCCAGCAGCAGAGGGGGCGTCACTGAAGCTTTCTTT
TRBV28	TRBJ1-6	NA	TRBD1	CASSLTGVSSYNSPLHF	TGTGCCAGCAGTTTAACAGGGGTGAGCTCCTATAATTCACCCCTCCACTTT
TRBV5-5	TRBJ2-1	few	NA	CASSRPYTTGAASNEQFF	TGTGCCAGCAGCCGGCCCTATACAACAGGAGCCGCTAGTAATGAGCAGTTCTTC
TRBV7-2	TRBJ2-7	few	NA	CASSFRLNAYEQYF	TGTGCCAGCAGCTTTCGGCTCAATGCCTACGAGCAGTACTTC
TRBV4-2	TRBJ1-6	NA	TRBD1	CASSQSGGQGRSPLHF	TGTGCCAGCAGCCAATCAGGCGGACAGGGGAGGTCACCCCTCCACTTT
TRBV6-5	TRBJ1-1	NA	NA	CASSYGGEAFF	TGTGCCAGCAGTTACGGGGGGGAAGCTTTCTTT
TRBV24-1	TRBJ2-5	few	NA	CATSAPEGTQYF	TGTGCCACCAGTGCTCCGGAGGGGACCCAGTACTTC
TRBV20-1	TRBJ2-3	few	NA	CSARTSGTRDTQYF	TGCAGTGCCCGAACCTCCGGGACCAGAGATACGCAGTATTTT
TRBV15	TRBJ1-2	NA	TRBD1	CATSRDPPGDTGVIYGYTF	TGTGCCACCAGCAGAGACCCTCCAGGAGATACAGGGGTAATATATGGCTACACCTTC
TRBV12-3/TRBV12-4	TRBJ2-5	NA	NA	CASSYRVGGTQYF	TGTGCCAGCAGTTACAGGGTGGGAGGGACCCAGTACTTC
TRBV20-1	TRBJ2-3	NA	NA	CSARDRGQGEDTQYF	TGCAGTGCTAGAGATCGGGGGCAAGGGGAGGATACGCAGTATTTT
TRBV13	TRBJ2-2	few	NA	CASNEGGGELFF	TGTGCCAGCAACGAAGGGGGCGGGGAGCTGTTTTTT
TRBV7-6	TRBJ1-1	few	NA	CASSKNGQMNTEAFF	TGTGCCAGCAGCAAAAATGGACAGATGAACACTGAAGCTTTCTTT
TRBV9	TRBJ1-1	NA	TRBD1	CASSLTGFDTEAFF	TGTGCCAGCAGCCTGACAGGGTTTGACACTGAAGCTTTCTTT
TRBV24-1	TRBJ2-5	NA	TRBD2	CATSPPGGQETQYF	TGTGCCACCAGTCCACCGGGGGGGCAAGAGACCCAGTACTTC
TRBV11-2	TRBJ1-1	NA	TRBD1	CASSLSDRGFNTEAFF	TGTGCCAGCAGCTTAAGTGACAGGGGTTTTAACACTGAAGCTTTCTTT
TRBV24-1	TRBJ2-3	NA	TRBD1	CATKSTGVDTQYF	TGTGCCACCAAGTCTACAGGGGTAGATACGCAGTATTTT
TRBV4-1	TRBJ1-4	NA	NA	CASSLPGADNEKLFF	TGCGCCAGCAGCCTTCCAGGGGCGGATAATGAAAAACTGTTTTTT
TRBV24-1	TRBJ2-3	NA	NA	CATSDDADTQYF	TGTGCCACCAGTGATGACGCAGATACGCAGTATTTT
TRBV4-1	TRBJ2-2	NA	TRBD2	CASSRGLAGPRELFF	TGCGCCAGCAGCCGAGGACTAGCGGGGCCCCGGGAGCTGTTTTTT
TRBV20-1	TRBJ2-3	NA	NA	CSATKLRADTQYF	TGCAGTGCTACGAAGCTCAGGGCAGATACGCAGTATTTT
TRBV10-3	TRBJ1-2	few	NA	CAISESDGGLYYGYTF	TGTGCCATCAGTGAGTCCGACGGGGGGCTCTACTATGGCTACACCTTC
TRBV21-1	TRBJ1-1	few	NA	CASSKGGQGQTEAFF	TGTGCCAGCAGCAAAGGCGGACAGGGCCAAACTGAAGCTTTCTTT
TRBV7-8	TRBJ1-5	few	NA	CASSFDQPQHF	TGTGCCAGCAGCTTTGATCAGCCCCAGCATTTT
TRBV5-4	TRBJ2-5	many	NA	CASSLSGSETQYF	TGTGCCAGCAGCTTGTCAGGGAGCGAGACCCAGTACTTC
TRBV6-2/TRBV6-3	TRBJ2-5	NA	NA	CASTRRTEQETQYF	TGTGCCAGCACCAGACGGACGGAACAAGAGACCCAGTACTTC
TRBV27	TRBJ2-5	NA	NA	CASSYRVDQETQYF	TGTGCCAGCAGTTACAGGGTAGACCAAGAGACCCAGTACTTC
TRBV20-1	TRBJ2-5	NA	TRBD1	CSARDLTGVPSETQYF	TGCAGTGCTAGAGATCTTACAGGGGTACCGTCGGAGACCCAGTACTTC
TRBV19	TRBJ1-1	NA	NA	CASSYRFGVTEAFF	TGTGCCAGTAGCTACAGGTTTGGGGTCACTGAAGCTTTCTTT
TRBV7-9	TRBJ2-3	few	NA	CASVQGPTDTQYF	TGTGCCAGCGTGCAGGGTCCCACAGATACGCAGTATTTT
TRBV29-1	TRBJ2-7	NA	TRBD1	CSVGLLTGGNEQYF	TGCAGCGTCGGGCTTCTGACAGGGGGTAATGAGCAGTACTTC
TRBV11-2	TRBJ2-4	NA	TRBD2	CASSRTGGNIQYF	TGTGCCAGCAGTCGGACGGGAGGAAACATTCAGTACTTC
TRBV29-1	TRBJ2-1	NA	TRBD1	CSGGQEAVGEQFF	TGCAGCGGGGGACAGGAGGCCGTGGGTGAGCAGTTCTTC
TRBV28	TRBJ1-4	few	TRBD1	CASSFGDRRVNEKLFF	TGTGCCAGCAGTTTTGGGGACAGGAGAGTTAATGAAAAACTGTTTTTT
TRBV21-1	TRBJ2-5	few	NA	CASSKPKQTSGGCGETQYF	TGTGCCAGCAGCAAACCCAAACAGACTAGCGGGGGTTGTGGGGAGACCCAGTACTTC